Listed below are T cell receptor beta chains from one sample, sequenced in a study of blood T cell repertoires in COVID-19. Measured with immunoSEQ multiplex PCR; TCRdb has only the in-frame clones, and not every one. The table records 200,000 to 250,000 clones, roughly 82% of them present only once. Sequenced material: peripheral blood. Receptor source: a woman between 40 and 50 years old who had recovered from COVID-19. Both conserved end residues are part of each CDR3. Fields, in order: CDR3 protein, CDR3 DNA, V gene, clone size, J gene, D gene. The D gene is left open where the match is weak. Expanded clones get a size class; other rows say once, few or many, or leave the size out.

CDR3: CASRQGQSWEKLFF
DNA: TGTGCCAGTAGGCAGGGGCAATCTTGGGAAAAACTGTTTTTT
V: TRBV19
size: NA
J: TRBJ1-4
D: NA

CDR3: CASSTKAGSNEQYF
DNA: TGTGCCAGTAGTACCAAGGCAGGGTCCAACGAGCAGTACTTC
V: TRBV19
size: NA
J: TRBJ2-7
D: NA

CDR3: CASRLVPGHAIKETQYF
DNA: TGTGCAAGTCGCTTAGTCCCAGGACACGCAATCAAAGAGACCCAGTACTTC
V: TRBV12-2
size: NA
J: TRBJ2-5
D: NA

CDR3: CASSFWDRAYEQYF
DNA: TGTGCCAGCAGTTTCTGGGACAGGGCCTACGAGCAGTACTTC
V: TRBV6-2/TRBV6-3
size: few
J: TRBJ2-7
D: TRBD1

CDR3: CASRLGTGGEKLFF
DNA: TGTGCCAGCAGACTCGGGACAGGGGGAGAAAAACTGTTTTTT
V: TRBV6-5
size: NA
J: TRBJ1-4
D: TRBD1

CDR3: CASRSTGTGNTGELFF
DNA: TGTGCCAGCAGGTCTACCGGGACAGGGAATACCGGGGAGCTGTTTTTT
V: TRBV7-9
size: NA
J: TRBJ2-2
D: TRBD1

CDR3: CASSLDAPGSGNTIYF
DNA: TGCGCCAGCAGCTTGGATGCCCCGGGATCTGGAAACACCATATATTTT
V: TRBV5-1
size: NA
J: TRBJ1-3
D: NA

CDR3: CASSLYRANTEAFF
DNA: TGTGCCAGCAGCTTATACAGGGCGAACACTGAAGCTTTCTTT
V: TRBV7-2
size: NA
J: TRBJ1-1
D: NA

CDR3: CASSLEWGRVTDTQYF
DNA: TGTGCCAGCAGCCTAGAGTGGGGCAGAGTAACAGATACGCAGTATTTT
V: TRBV7-6
size: NA
J: TRBJ2-3
D: NA

CDR3: CASSKSLNTCELFF
DNA: TGTGCCAGTAGTAAGTCCTTAAATACATGCGAGCTGTTTTTT
V: TRBV19
size: once
J: TRBJ2-2
D: NA

CDR3: CATGRESIYNEQFF
DNA: TGTGCCACAGGCCGGGAATCCATTTACAATGAGCAGTTCTTC
V: TRBV10-3
size: NA
J: TRBJ2-1
D: NA

CDR3: CASSEEAGGNYNEQFF
DNA: TGTGCCAGCAGTGAGGAAGCGGGGGGGAATTACAATGAGCAGTTCTTC
V: TRBV2
size: NA
J: TRBJ2-1
D: TRBD2

CDR3: CASSQAGVGTEAFF
DNA: TGCGCCAGCAGCCAAGCAGGGGTGGGCACTGAAGCTTTCTTT
V: TRBV4-3
size: NA
J: TRBJ1-1
D: NA

CDR3: CASSVINRGHRQYF
DNA: TGTGCCAGCAGCGTTATAAACAGGGGGCACAGACAGTACTTC
V: TRBV3-1/TRBV3-2
size: NA
J: TRBJ2-7
D: TRBD1

CDR3: CASSFSAIRRPGVHEQYF
DNA: TGTGCCAGCAGCTTCTCCGCTATCAGGCGGCCCGGGGTCCACGAGCAGTACTTC
V: TRBV3-1/TRBV3-2
size: once
J: TRBJ2-7
D: NA

CDR3: CSVGQTGETQYF
DNA: TGCAGCGTTGGCCAAACAGGGGAGACCCAGTACTTC
V: TRBV29-1
size: NA
J: TRBJ2-5
D: NA

CDR3: CASSRLAGTGAEKLFF
DNA: TGTGCCAGCAGCCGTTTAGCCGGGACAGGGGCCGAAAAACTGTTTTTT
V: TRBV3-1/TRBV3-2
size: NA
J: TRBJ1-4
D: TRBD1

CDR3: CASSPDSSYEQYF
DNA: TGTGCCAGCAGCCCGGACTCTTCCTACGAGCAGTACTTC
V: TRBV5-4
size: NA
J: TRBJ2-7
D: NA

CDR3: CASSSRRGDNSPLHF
DNA: TGCGCCAGCAGTTCGAGGAGGGGCGATAATTCACCCCTCCACTTT
V: TRBV5-1
size: NA
J: TRBJ1-6
D: NA

CDR3: CSVSLAFGDEQFF
DNA: TGCAGCGTGTCTCTAGCATTTGGCGATGAGCAGTTCTTC
V: TRBV29-1
size: NA
J: TRBJ2-1
D: NA

CDR3: CASSEVFDRRITAFF
DNA: TGTGCCAGCAGTGAAGTTTTTGACAGGCGAATTACGGCTTTCTTT
V: TRBV2
size: NA
J: TRBJ1-1
D: NA

CDR3: CSAPRGGNWNQETQYF
DNA: TGCAGCGCCCCACGTGGAGGGAATTGGAATCAAGAGACCCAGTACTTC
V: TRBV29-1
size: once
J: TRBJ2-5
D: NA

CDR3: CASRPSGGRDEKLFF
DNA: TGTGCCAGCAGACCCTCGGGGGGAAGAGATGAAAAACTGTTTTTT
V: TRBV7-9
size: NA
J: TRBJ1-4
D: NA

CDR3: CASSFQGLGTNEKLFF
DNA: TGTGCCAGCAGCTTCCAGGGGCTCGGTACTAATGAAAAACTGTTTTTT
V: TRBV13
size: NA
J: TRBJ1-4
D: NA

CDR3: CASSVWDRADEQYF
DNA: TGTGCCAGCAGCGTCTGGGACAGGGCCGACGAGCAGTACTTC
V: TRBV9
size: NA
J: TRBJ2-7
D: TRBD1

CDR3: CASRDTGEQPQHF
DNA: TGTGCCAGCAGGGATACAGGGGAACAGCCCCAGCATTTT
V: TRBV12-3/TRBV12-4
size: NA
J: TRBJ1-5
D: TRBD1

CDR3: CAWSVRVSGGYTF
DNA: TGTGCCTGGAGTGTCAGGGTCTCGGGTGGCTACACCTTC
V: TRBV30
size: NA
J: TRBJ1-2
D: NA

CDR3: CASSRSGSDEAFF
DNA: TGCGCCAGCAGCCGGAGCGGCTCGGATGAAGCTTTCTTT
V: TRBV4-3
size: few
J: TRBJ1-1
D: NA

CDR3: CASSAPLRGPVARGYYGYTF
DNA: TGTGCCAGTAGTGCACCCCTCAGGGGGCCTGTTGCTCGAGGGTACTATGGCTACACCTTC
V: TRBV19
size: NA
J: TRBJ1-2
D: TRBD1

CDR3: CASSEVGTGSSPLHF
DNA: TGTGCCAGCAGTGAAGTTGGGACAGGGAGTTCACCCCTCCACTTT
V: TRBV6-1
size: NA
J: TRBJ1-6
D: TRBD1

CDR3: CAIKEGADQPQHF
DNA: TGTGCCATCAAAGAGGGGGCCGATCAGCCCCAGCATTTT
V: TRBV10-3
size: once
J: TRBJ1-5
D: TRBD1

CDR3: CASSQVLGSSGTEAFF
DNA: TGCGCCAGCAGCCAAGTTTTAGGCTCATCGGGGACTGAAGCTTTCTTT
V: TRBV4-3
size: NA
J: TRBJ1-1
D: NA

CDR3: CASSTYRDRVIIYTF
DNA: TGTGCCAGCAGTACCTATAGGGACAGGGTCATTATCTACACCTTC
V: TRBV28
size: NA
J: TRBJ1-2
D: TRBD1

CDR3: CASSLDFLRDSYNEQFF
DNA: TGTGCCAGCAGCTTAGATTTTCTTCGGGACTCCTACAATGAGCAGTTCTTC
V: TRBV11-2
size: NA
J: TRBJ2-1
D: NA

CDR3: CATRAGGPSGEQFF
DNA: TGTGCCACCCGCGCGGGGGGCCCCAGTGGTGAGCAGTTCTTC
V: TRBV24-1
size: NA
J: TRBJ2-1
D: TRBD2

CDR3: CASSPDRARGGNTIYF
DNA: TGTGCCAGCAGCCCCGACAGGGCGAGGGGTGGAAACACCATATATTTT
V: TRBV11-2
size: few
J: TRBJ1-3
D: TRBD1

CDR3: CASSRDRAQPQHF
DNA: TGTGCCAGCAGTCGAGACAGGGCTCAGCCCCAGCATTTT
V: TRBV5-6
size: NA
J: TRBJ1-5
D: TRBD1

CDR3: CASSSGGTDTQYF
DNA: TGTGCCAGCAGTAGCGGGGGCACAGATACGCAGTATTTT
V: TRBV28
size: NA
J: TRBJ2-3
D: TRBD2

CDR3: CASSDTEAFF
DNA: TGTGCCAGCAGTGATACAGAAGCTTTCTTT
V: TRBV2
size: NA
J: TRBJ1-1
D: NA

CDR3: CASSTGLATYNEQFF
DNA: TGCGCCAGCAGCACGGGACTAGCAACTTACAATGAGCAGTTCTTC
V: TRBV5-1
size: once
J: TRBJ2-1
D: TRBD2

CDR3: CASSYSVTSGERWEQYF
DNA: TGTGCCAGCAGTTATTCGGTAACTAGCGGGGAGCGGTGGGAGCAGTACTTC
V: TRBV6-2/TRBV6-3
size: NA
J: TRBJ2-7
D: TRBD2

CDR3: CASIPGTGGEKLFF
DNA: TGTGCCAGCATCCCCGGGACAGGGGGCGAAAAACTGTTTTTT
V: TRBV7-8
size: NA
J: TRBJ1-4
D: TRBD1

CDR3: CASSRDVGYEQYF
DNA: TGCGCCAGCAGCCGAGACGTCGGGTACGAGCAGTACTTC
V: TRBV4-3
size: NA
J: TRBJ2-7
D: NA

CDR3: CASHSQGAPETQYF
DNA: TGTGCCAGTCACAGTCAGGGGGCCCCAGAGACCCAGTACTTC
V: TRBV6-5
size: NA
J: TRBJ2-5
D: TRBD1

CDR3: CASSVGGQGSGKLFF
DNA: TGTGCCAGCAGCGTGGGGGGACAGGGTTCGGGGAAACTGTTTTTT
V: TRBV9
size: NA
J: TRBJ1-4
D: TRBD1

CDR3: CASSSLTPSYGYTF
DNA: TGTGCCAGCAGTTCCCTGACACCCTCCTATGGCTACACCTTC
V: TRBV6-5
size: NA
J: TRBJ1-2
D: NA

CDR3: CASFYEQYF
DNA: TGTGCCAGCTTCTACGAGCAGTACTTC
V: TRBV19
size: few
J: TRBJ2-7
D: NA

CDR3: CASSPNGRDNEQFF
DNA: TGTGCCAGCTCACCAAACGGCAGGGACAATGAGCAGTTCTTC
V: TRBV18
size: NA
J: TRBJ2-1
D: NA

CDR3: CASSIASGAFFSYEQYF
DNA: TGTGCCAGTAGTATAGCTAGCGGGGCCTTTTTCTCCTACGAGCAGTACTTC
V: TRBV19
size: NA
J: TRBJ2-7
D: TRBD2

CDR3: CASSGTGRSNQPQHF
DNA: TGTGCCAGCAGCGGGACAGGGCGCAGCAATCAGCCCCAGCATTTT
V: TRBV2
size: NA
J: TRBJ1-5
D: TRBD1

CDR3: CASSSSRYEQYF
DNA: TGTGCCAGCAGTTCGAGCCGCTACGAGCAGTACTTC
V: TRBV7-2
size: NA
J: TRBJ2-7
D: NA

CDR3: CASSQGQRVGVEKLFF
DNA: TGTGCCAGCAGCCAGGGACAGAGGGTAGGTGTGGAAAAACTGTTTTTT
V: TRBV4-2
size: NA
J: TRBJ1-4
D: TRBD1

CDR3: CASRFSGGAGNTEAFF
DNA: TGTGCCAGCAGATTTTCAGGGGGCGCGGGGAACACTGAAGCTTTCTTT
V: TRBV2
size: NA
J: TRBJ1-1
D: TRBD1

CDR3: CASSPTGTPSWLTDTQYF
DNA: TGTGCCAGCAGCCCTACCGGGACTCCCTCCTGGCTGACAGATACGCAGTATTTT
V: TRBV3-1/TRBV3-2
size: NA
J: TRBJ2-3
D: NA

CDR3: CSIPVGLSTDTQYF
DNA: TGCAGCATCCCCGTGGGGCTGAGCACAGATACGCAGTATTTT
V: TRBV29-1
size: NA
J: TRBJ2-3
D: NA